The present T cell receptor beta chain was sequenced within a study of shared clonotypes between healthy human individuals. Trimming removed 4 bases at V and 15 bases at J, with 16 bases between. The CDR3 consists of 12 residues. From germline, CDR1 is SEHNR and CDR2 FQNEAQ (reference sequence). Naive CD8 cells lacked CD45RO, underwent positive selection for CCR7 and left out terminally differentiated effector memory CD45RA+ cells. Only in-frame clones appear in the TCRdb table, and some are missing; sequencing was by immunoSEQ multiplex PCR. The repertoire has about 2.1 million clones, just over 90% of them found once; the top ten carry approximately 1.6%.

This TCR came from a man between 18 and 29 years old in good health. Some clones in this sample may be carry-over from other donors' samples. Specimen: naive CD8+ T cells from PBMCs. The V and J genes are TRBV7-9 and TRBJ2-1; a possible D gene is TRBD1 (6 bases). This CDR3 is CASSSAGDMRFF. The CDR3, as DNA: TGTGCCAGCAGCTCAGCCGGGGACATGCGGTTCTTC.